This passage covers 20 T cell receptor beta chains from one sample sequenced in a study of T cells in Graves' hyperthyroidism and ophthalmopathy. TCR beta CDR3 region amplification was performed from RNA transcripts. The HTBI primer set was used in a first-round RT-PCR of the TCR CDR3. Via MiXCR, TCRdb re-called the multiplex PCR reads, giving one row per CDR3 protein. There are fewer than 650,000 distinct CDR3 sequences in the sample; about 14% occur only once, and around 4.1% lies in the top ten. Material: blood. The receptors were sampled from a woman aged 40 to 55 with Graves' ophthalmopathy.

This clonotype was detected many times. An end of the junction differs from the germline gene, which may be a read error. The chain joins TRBV2 to TRBJ2-7; the match to TRBD1 covers 10 bases. Germline CDR1 and CDR2: SNHLY and FYNNEI. This CDR3 comprises 11 residues. The DNA for the CDR3 is TGTGCCGGACAGGGGGATCATGAAGAGCGGTTC. This gives the protein CAGQGDHEERF.

The table lists this clonotype with many counts. This rearrangement joins TRBV2 to TRBJ1-2, with D possibly being TRBD1 (5 bases). Trimming left V 7 bases short and J 6 bases short, with 21 bases between. The CDR3 loop spans 15 amino acids. Per the germline V gene, CDR1 is SNHLY and CDR2 is FYNNEI. The CDR3 sequence is CASTPLGGVLHGYTF. Written as DNA, the CDR3 is TGTGCCAGCACCCCTCTCGGGGGGGTCCTACATGGCTACACCTTC.

This clonotype was detected a few times. The CDR3 loop is CSASGQGGKTQYF. The CDR3 DNA sequence: TGCAGCGCCTCTGGACAGGGAGGGAAGACCCAGTACTTC. This chain joins TRBV29-1 and TRBJ2-5; weak D call: TRBD1 (8 bases). The germline gives CDR1 SQVTM, CDR2 ANQGSEA. Trimming took off 7 bases at V and 6 bases at J, with 18 bases between the two ends. The CDR3 contains 13 residues.

The table lists this clonotype with many counts. This chain uses TRBV12-5 with TRBJ2-2, with a weak D call TRBD2 (5 bases). The CDR3 is 17 amino acids. Germline CDR1 LGHNT, CDR2 FRNRAP. With 5 bases removed from V and 0 bases from J, the gap between germline ends came to 16 bases. This CDR3 is CASGPLWETANTGELFF. In nucleotides, the CDR3 is TGTGCTAGTGGTCCCCTCTGGGAGACCGCGAACACCGGGGAGCTGTTTTTT.

This chain links TRBV3-1 with TRBJ1-5; unclear D gene. The germline CDR1 and CDR2 sequences are LGHDT and YNNKEL (reference sequence). Trimming stripped 2 bases from V and 0 bases from J, with 11 bases between. CDR3 size: 16 residues. This chain's CDR3 is CASSQSSPGSNQPQHF. As DNA, the CDR3 is TGTGCCAGCAGCCAATCCTCGCCGGGTAGCAATCAGCCCCAGCATTTT.

This clonotype was counted ten times or more. The chain recombines TRBV28 with TRBJ1-5; D may be TRBD1 (6 bases). Germline loops: CDR1 MDHEN, CDR2 SYDVKM. Trimming took 4 bases from V and 6 from J, leaving 19 bases between them. This CDR3 is 16 amino acids long. The CDR3 nucleotides read TGTGCCAGCAGTTCCCCTGGGAGTGGGGGCAGTCAGCCCCAGCATTTT. Its protein is CASSSPGSGGSQPQHF.

At least ten counts were recorded for this clonotype. The chain has TRBV4-2 and TRBJ2-5, with a possible D match to TRBD1 (5 bases). CDR3 size: 14 residues. The V and J ends lost 3 bases and 4 bases respectively, with 12 bases between them. The germline gives CDR1 LGHNA, CDR2 YNFKEQ. The CDR3 DNA reads TGTGCCAGCAGCCAGGACACTCACCGAGAGACCCAGTACTTC. It encodes CASSQDTHRETQYF.

There are many counts of this clonotype. CDR3 in amino acids: CASSVHSPSSGNTIYF. DNA for the CDR3: TGTGCCAGCAGTGTCCACAGCCCGAGCTCTGGAAACACCATATATTTT. The gene calls are TRBV6-1 and TRBJ1-3; no reliable D call. CDR1 and CDR2 from the germline V gene are MNHNS and SASEGT. This CDR3 is built from 16 residues. The V and J ends lost 4 bases and 0 bases respectively, with 13 bases between them.

This clonotype has a count of ten or more. The chain links TRBV6-5 to TRBJ2-5; D is unresolved. The V end lost 0 bases, the J end lost 1 base, and 9 bases lay between the germline ends. CDR1 is MNHEY, CDR2 SVGAGI, per germline. CDR3 size: 15 residues. CDR3 nucleotide sequence: TGTGCCAGCAGTTACTCCCACGCTAGCCAAGAGACCCAGTACTTC. Its translation is CASSYSHASQETQYF.

V and J are TRBV12-3 or TRBV12-4 and TRBJ2-7; TRBD2 matches at 9 bases. This CDR3 has 16 residues. With 5 bases clipped from V and 4 bases from J, the junction kept 12 bases outside the gene matches. The CDR3 protein is CASSIAGGPASYEQYF. CDR3 in DNA: TGTGCCAGCAGTATTGCGGGAGGGCCCGCATCATACGAGCAGTACTTC.

This clonotype was picked up many times. This chain links TRBV6-1 with TRBJ1-2; D not certain. Deletions cut 6 bases from V and 4 bases from J, with 21 bases between. The CDR3 is 16 residues long. Germline V CDR1 and CDR2: MNHNS, SASEGT. The CDR3, as DNA: TGTGCCAGCAGCACCCGGACGCGAGGTGGTGGCTATGGCTACACCTTC. It encodes CASSTRTRGGGYGYTF.

At least ten counts were recorded for this clonotype. The CDR3 DNA is TGCGCCAGCAGCCAAGGGGTGTATCAGCCCCAGCATTTT. This codes for CASSQGVYQPQHF. The J gene is TRBJ1-5, the V gene TRBV4-1, with D unclear. Trimming shortened V by 1 base and J by 5 bases, and 6 bases separated the two germline ends. The germline V gene encodes CDR1 MGHRA and CDR2 YSYEKL. The CDR3 consists of 13 residues.

This clonotype has a count of ten or more. J is TRBJ2-7 and V is TRBV6-1; D possibly matches TRBD1 or TRBD2 (5 bases each). The CDR3 spans 12 residues. Looked up from germline, CDR1 is MNHNS and CDR2 is SASEGT. Between the trimmed V and J ends, which lost 8 bases and 3 bases, there was a span of 11 bases. The CDR3 spells CASGQGRYEQYF. In nucleotides, the CDR3 is TGTGCCAGCGGGCAGGGACGCTACGAGCAGTACTTC.

Many counts were recorded for this clonotype. The rearrangement links TRBV15 to TRBJ1-2; TRBD1 might be the D (5 bases). Germline CDR1 and CDR2: LNHNV and YYDKDF (reference sequence). The CDR3 contains 14 residues. The V and J ends lost 0 bases and 3 bases respectively, with 8 bases between them. CDR3 sequence reads: CATSRDRGDYGYTF. The CDR3 nucleotides read TGTGCCACCAGCAGAGATCGGGGGGACTATGGCTACACCTTC.

This chain connects TRBV3-1 to TRBJ2-7; 8 nucleotides line up with TRBD2. The CDR3 covers 15 residues. V was clipped by 2 bases and J by 4 bases; unmatched bases: 7. Germline-derived CDR1 and CDR2 are LGHDT and YNNKEL (reference sequence). The CDR3 sequence is CASSQPLAGRYEQYF. The CDR3 DNA reads as TGTGCCAGCAGCCAACCTTTAGCGGGACGTTACGAGCAGTACTTC.

This clonotype was observed at least ten times. CDR3 bases: TGTGCCAGCAGGGACGGACAGGGGAATCAGCCCCAGCATTTT. Translating it yields CASRDGQGNQPQHF. This chain connects TRBV12-3 or TRBV12-4 to TRBJ1-5; 9 bases align to TRBD1. This CDR3 is 14 amino acids long. Losses at the gene ends were 6 bases for V and 4 bases for J; bases not matched to a gene: 4.

The chain uses TRBV14 and TRBJ1-6; the D gene is possibly TRBD1 (6 bases). The CDR3 spans 16 residues. Germline CDR1 is SGHDN and CDR2 is FVKESK. V was pared by 3 bases and J by 8 bases, with 17 bases between. CDR3 in amino acids: CASSHLGKGVDSPLHF. The CDR3 DNA sequence: TGTGCCAGCAGCCATCTCGGGAAGGGGGTAGATTCACCCCTCCACTTT.

This clonotype was counted at least ten times. The rearrangement joins TRBV11-2 to TRBJ1-3; the D is unclear. The CDR3 totals 12 residues. The germline V and J ends were trimmed by 4 bases and 8 bases, with 9 bases remaining between them. Germline values: CDR1 SGHAT, CDR2 FQNNGV. CDR3 coding DNA: TGTGCCAGCAGCTCAGCGCGGTACACCATATATTTT. Translated: CASSSARYTIYF.

Ten or more counts support this clonotype. This chain joins TRBV28 and TRBJ2-7, with D unresolved. Trimming took 4 bases from V and 0 from J, leaving 16 bases between them. Germline V gene sequence: CDR1 MDHEN, CDR2 SYDVKM. This CDR3 comprises 16 residues. The CDR3 DNA reads as TGTGCCAGCAGTTCCCAGAGGAATCCAAGCTCCTACGAGCAGTACTTC. Protein: CASSSQRNPSSYEQYF.

This clonotype was seen at least ten times. The V gene is TRBV7-9, the J gene TRBJ1-1, with D maybe TRBD1 (6 bases). This CDR3 is 15 amino acids long. Germline loops: CDR1 SEHNR, CDR2 FQNEAQ (reference sequence). Trimming removed 4 bases at V and 4 bases at J, with 16 bases between. The CDR3 DNA reads as TGTGCCAGCAGCTACTCCGACGGAGGGGGCACTGAAGCTTTCTTT. It codes for CASSYSDGGGTEAFF.